These 12 T cell receptor beta chains were all obtained from the same sample, sequenced in a study of STAT3 mutations in large granular lymphocyte leukemia. The antigens for these receptors are not known. General study findings and limits: At least one immunodominant TCR beta clonotype appeared in every T-cell large granular lymphocyte leukemia patient.

Sequencing was performed with immunoSEQ multiplex PCR; in TCRdb, only in-frame clones are kept and a portion is missing. The sample has approximately 22,000 clones; 94% are singletons. The sequencing input was peripheral blood mononuclear cells. The receptors shown here come from a middle-aged man with T-cell large granular lymphocyte leukemia. Some clones in this sample may be carry-over from other donors' samples.

The V and J genes are TRBV4-3 and TRBJ1-6, with D possibly TRBD1 on 6 matching bases. Trimming pared 4 bases from V and 6 bases from J, leaving 16 bases between. CDR3 length: 16 residues. Germline loops: CDR1 LGHNA, CDR2 YSLEER. As DNA, the CDR3 is TGCGCCAGCAGCCTATCAGGGGCTCGTGGTAATTCACCCCTCCACTTT. Amino acid sequence: CASSLSGARGNSPLHF.

V gene TRBV30 combines with J gene TRBJ2-5; possibly TRBD1 or TRBD2 for D (6 bases each). Trimming took off 3 bases at V and 2 bases at J, with 13 bases between the two ends. The CDR3 is 14 amino acids. In germline, CDR1 is GTSNPN, CDR2 SVGIG (reference sequence). This chain's CDR3 is CAWSDGGRQETQYF. The CDR3 nucleotides read TGTGCCTGGAGCGATGGGGGGCGTCAAGAGACCCAGTACTTC. Looking up the rest from reference TRBV30 and TRBJ2-5 gives the full variable domain: SQTIHQWPATLVQPVGSPLSLECTVEGTSNPNLYWYRQAAGRGLQLLFYSVGIGQISSEVPQNLSASRPQDRQFILSSKKLLLSDSGFYLCAWSDGGRQETQYFGPGTRLLVL.

J is TRBJ2-1 and V is TRBV9, with TRBD2 identical over 10 bases. The CDR3 has 16 residues. Germline assignment: CDR1 SGDLS and CDR2 YYNGEE. Trimming removed 2 bases from V and 5 bases from J; junction bases left unmatched: 7. DNA for the CDR3: TGTGCCAGCAGCGTCCCACCTAGCGGGGGCCACAATGAGCAGTTCTTC. Translation: CASSVPPSGGHNEQFF.

The chain uses TRBV6-5 and TRBJ2-7, with D perhaps matching TRBD1 or TRBD2 (5 bases each). This CDR3 spans 15 amino acids. Trimming stripped 0 bases from V and 3 bases from J, with 12 bases between. Germline values: CDR1 MNHEY, CDR2 SVGAGI. The CDR3 spells CASSYSPGGGYEQYF. The CDR3 DNA sequence: TGTGCCAGCAGTTACTCGCCGGGTGGGGGCTACGAGCAGTACTTC.

V and J are TRBV5-1 and TRBJ1-1; TRBD1 aligns across 8 bases. V lost 4 bases to trimming and J lost 2 bases; unmatched junction nucleotides: 10. This CDR3 comprises 16 residues. CDR1 is SGHRS, CDR2 YFSETQ, per germline. CDR3 in amino acids: CASSQTLGQGNTEAFF. The CDR3 DNA reads as TGCGCCAGCAGCCAAACCTTAGGACAGGGCAACACTGAAGCTTTCTTT.

A single count supports this clone. The chain has TRBV27 and TRBJ2-5, with D unresolved. The CDR3 is 12 amino acids. The germline V gene encodes CDR1 MNHEY and CDR2 SMNVEV (reference sequence). Trimming stripped 6 bases from V and 4 bases from J, with 9 bases between. The CDR3 protein is CASRQSGETQYF. In DNA form, the CDR3 reads TGTGCCAGCAGACAGTCGGGAGAGACCCAGTACTTC.

This chain links TRBV7-8 with TRBJ1-6; no firm D call. Trimming removed 6 bases from V and 7 bases from J, with 13 bases in between. CDR3 size: 14 residues. Germline CDR1 SGHVS, CDR2 FQNEAQ. The CDR3 loop is CASSGSSVNSPLHF. Here the CDR3 DNA reads TGTGCCAGCAGTGGGTCGTCGGTGAATTCACCCCTCCACTTT.

The gene calls are TRBV4-1 and TRBJ2-7; D gene uncertain. From germline, CDR1 is MGHRA and CDR2 YSYEKL. V was shortened by 0 bases and J by 3 bases, with 6 bases between the two germline ends. This CDR3 comprises 13 residues. The CDR3 region is CASSQEFHYEQYF. The CDR3 DNA sequence: TGCGCCAGCAGCCAAGAGTTTCACTACGAGCAGTACTTC.

The chain employs TRBV6-5 and TRBJ1-1; D remains ambiguous. Deletions cut 6 bases from V and 7 bases from J, with 21 bases between. Germline CDR1 and CDR2: MNHEY and SVGAGI. This CDR3 comprises 15 residues. The CDR3 coding sequence is TGTGCCAGCAGCCAAGACCGGATTACAGCCAGTGAAGCTTTCTTT. Protein: CASSQDRITASEAFF.

The chain recombines TRBV7-2 with TRBJ1-6; D might be TRBD1 (5 bases). Deletions cut 5 bases from V and 7 bases from J, with 15 bases between. Germline lookup yields CDR1 SGHTA and CDR2 FQGNSA. This CDR3 region has 15 residues. The CDR3 sequence: CASSLNRLDNSPLHF. In DNA, the CDR3 is TGTGCCAGCAGCCTGAACAGGCTCGACAATTCACCCCTCCACTTT.

The genes are TRBV7-9 and TRBJ1-2; D unresolved. This CDR3 is built from 14 residues. The germline V gene encodes CDR1 SEHNR and CDR2 FQNEAQ (reference sequence). V was clipped by 2 bases and J by 0 bases, with 7 bases between them. The CDR3 here is CASSLSQANYGYTF. CDR3 sequence (DNA): TGTGCCAGCAGCTTAAGCCAGGCTAACTATGGCTACACCTTC.

The J gene is TRBJ1-2, the V gene TRBV6-6; TRBD1 is a possible D gene (5 bases). Looked up from germline, CDR1 is MNHNY and CDR2 is SVGAGI (reference sequence). The CDR3 consists of 15 residues. The V end was cut by 0 bases, the J end by 3 bases, with 11 bases between. This chain's CDR3 is CASSYSSREYYGYTF. Written as DNA, the CDR3 is TGTGCCAGCAGTTACTCGAGCAGGGAGTACTATGGCTACACCTTC.